The rows below give T cell receptor beta chains drawn from one sample of a study of shared clonotypes between healthy human individuals. Repertoires were generated with immunoSEQ multiplex PCR, while TCRdb's copy carries only in-frame clones and drops some. The sample contains approximately 2,300,000 clones, around 93% of which appear only once. Sequences were obtained from naive CD4+ T cells from PBMCs. These receptors were collected from a man between 18 and 29 years old in good health. Some clones in this sample may be carry-over from other donors' samples. The CDR3 runs from the conserved cysteine through the conserved F or W. D genes are given only for firm matches. Only part of the rows carry a size: once, few, many, or a class if the clone is expanded.

v_call	clone_size	j_call	d_call	cdr3_aa	cdr3_nt
TRBV7-2	.	TRBJ2-3	.	CASSPGKRADTQYF	TGTGCCAGCAGCCCCGGAAAAAGGGCAGATACGCAGTATTTT
TRBV18	once	TRBJ2-1	TRBD2	CASSPPGLAVHEQFF	TGTGCCAGCTCACCACCGGGACTAGCGGTTCACGAGCAGTTCTTC
TRBV20-1	.	TRBJ2-7	.	CSAPSLHEQYF	TGCAGTGCTCCGTCTTTGCACGAGCAGTACTTC
TRBV10-2	few	TRBJ1-5	.	CASRGEPNQPQHF	TGCGCCAGCAGAGGTGAACCCAATCAGCCCCAGCATTTT
TRBV7-2	.	TRBJ2-3	.	CASSFPQNTQYF	TGTGCCAGCAGCTTTCCTCAAAATACGCAGTATTTT
TRBV5-6	.	TRBJ1-2	.	CASSLMGAMSYGYTF	TGTGCCAGCAGCTTAATGGGGGCCATGTCCTATGGCTACACCTTC
TRBV7-3	.	TRBJ2-1	.	CASSSTGGNEQFF	TGTGCCAGCAGCTCCACTGGCGGAAATGAGCAGTTCTTC
TRBV10-3	.	TRBJ2-1	TRBD1	CAISAPTGGQLEQFF	TGTGCCATCAGTGCCCCGACAGGGGGTCAGCTTGAGCAGTTCTTC
TRBV5-8	.	TRBJ2-7	.	CASSILREQYF	TGTGCCAGCAGCATACTACGGGAGCAGTACTTC
TRBV5-4	once	TRBJ2-5	.	CASSLDRGQKETQYF	TGTGCCAGCAGCTTGGATCGTGGGCAGAAAGAGACCCAGTACTTC
TRBV5-1	.	TRBJ2-2	.	CASSVFGLGVNTGELFF	TGCGCCAGCAGCGTATTTGGCCTTGGGGTGAACACCGGGGAGCTGTTTTTT
TRBV6-1	.	TRBJ1-4	TRBD1	CASRLTGTANEKLFF	TGTGCCAGCAGGCTGACCGGGACAGCTAATGAAAAACTGTTTTTT
TRBV5-1	.	TRBJ2-1	TRBD1	CASSLGGTGAYNEQFF	TGCGCCAGCAGCTTGGGTGGGACAGGGGCCTACAATGAGCAGTTCTTC
TRBV5-4	.	TRBJ2-7	TRBD2	CASSSYSGSFYEQYF	TGTGCCAGCAGCTCCTATAGCGGGAGTTTCTACGAGCAGTACTTC
TRBV5-1	.	TRBJ1-1	.	CASSLVGGNTEAFF	TGCGCCAGCAGCTTGGTCGGTGGGAACACTGAAGCTTTCTTT
TRBV15	.	TRBJ2-2	TRBD2	CATRETGLAGAAGELFF	TGTGCCACCAGGGAGACAGGACTAGCGGGAGCGGCCGGGGAGCTGTTTTTT
TRBV4-2	.	TRBJ2-3	TRBD2	CASSQVGLAGVKGDTQYF	TGTGCCAGCAGCCAAGTTGGGCTAGCGGGAGTAAAGGGAGATACGCAGTATTTT
TRBV9	.	TRBJ2-2	.	CASNPVSSNTGELFF	TGTGCCAGCAACCCCGTATCCTCGAACACCGGGGAGCTGTTTTTT
TRBV6-5	.	TRBJ2-3	TRBD2	CASSRTSGRKDTQYF	TGTGCCAGCAGTCGGACTAGCGGGAGGAAGGATACGCAGTATTTT
TRBV5-4	.	TRBJ1-2	.	CASSRDSRWRVGGGYTF	TGTGCCAGCAGCAGAGATTCTCGGTGGCGGGTGGGAGGTGGCTACACCTTC
TRBV7-2	once	TRBJ2-2	TRBD2	CASSARGGWPGELFF	TGTGCCAGCAGCGCTAGGGGAGGGTGGCCCGGGGAGCTGTTTTTT
TRBV11-2	once	TRBJ2-4	.	CASSPGASEYF	TGTGCCAGCAGCCCCGGTGCATCTGAGTACTTC
TRBV9	.	TRBJ2-3	.	CASSSRDSVTDTQYF	TGTGCCAGCAGCTCACGGGACTCAGTCACAGATACGCAGTATTTT
TRBV30	.	TRBJ1-1	.	CAWSQAEAFF	TGTGCCTGGTCCCAAGCTGAAGCTTTCTTT
TRBV2	.	TRBJ2-1	.	CASSDRINEQFF	TGTGCCAGCAGTGATAGGATCAATGAGCAGTTCTTC
TRBV7-9	.	TRBJ2-7	.	CASSPAPVLSSYEQYF	TGTGCCAGCAGCCCCGCACCTGTTCTTAGCTCCTACGAGCAGTACTTC
TRBV27	.	TRBJ2-7	.	CASSFRPISDEQYF	TGTGCCAGCAGTTTCAGGCCTATCTCCGACGAGCAGTACTTC
TRBV9	.	TRBJ2-2	.	CASSEQGANTGELFF	TGTGCCAGCAGCGAACAGGGTGCGAACACCGGGGAGCTGTTTTTT
TRBV4-1	.	TRBJ1-2	.	CASSLTGHTAGGYTF	TGCGCCAGCAGCCTTACCGGGCATACGGCAGGTGGCTACACCTTC
TRBV27	.	TRBJ1-1	.	CASSLPRWEPHTEAFF	TGTGCCAGCAGTTTGCCCCGTTGGGAGCCGCACACTGAAGCTTTCTTT
TRBV18	.	TRBJ2-7	TRBD1	CASSPPTRTGGSSEQYF	TGTGCCAGCTCACCACCGACAAGGACAGGGGGCTCTTCCGAGCAGTACTTC
TRBV5-4	.	TRBJ2-7	TRBD1	CASSLWYGQGDYEQYF	TGTGCCAGCAGCTTGTGGTACGGACAGGGTGACTACGAGCAGTACTTC
TRBV7-2	.	TRBJ2-2	TRBD2	CASSPRTSGSSGELFF	TGTGCCAGCAGCCCAAGGACTAGCGGGAGTTCCGGGGAGCTGTTTTTT
TRBV9	.	TRBJ2-5	.	CASSALHGGETQYF	TGTGCCAGCAGCGCCCTACACGGAGGGGAGACCCAGTACTTC